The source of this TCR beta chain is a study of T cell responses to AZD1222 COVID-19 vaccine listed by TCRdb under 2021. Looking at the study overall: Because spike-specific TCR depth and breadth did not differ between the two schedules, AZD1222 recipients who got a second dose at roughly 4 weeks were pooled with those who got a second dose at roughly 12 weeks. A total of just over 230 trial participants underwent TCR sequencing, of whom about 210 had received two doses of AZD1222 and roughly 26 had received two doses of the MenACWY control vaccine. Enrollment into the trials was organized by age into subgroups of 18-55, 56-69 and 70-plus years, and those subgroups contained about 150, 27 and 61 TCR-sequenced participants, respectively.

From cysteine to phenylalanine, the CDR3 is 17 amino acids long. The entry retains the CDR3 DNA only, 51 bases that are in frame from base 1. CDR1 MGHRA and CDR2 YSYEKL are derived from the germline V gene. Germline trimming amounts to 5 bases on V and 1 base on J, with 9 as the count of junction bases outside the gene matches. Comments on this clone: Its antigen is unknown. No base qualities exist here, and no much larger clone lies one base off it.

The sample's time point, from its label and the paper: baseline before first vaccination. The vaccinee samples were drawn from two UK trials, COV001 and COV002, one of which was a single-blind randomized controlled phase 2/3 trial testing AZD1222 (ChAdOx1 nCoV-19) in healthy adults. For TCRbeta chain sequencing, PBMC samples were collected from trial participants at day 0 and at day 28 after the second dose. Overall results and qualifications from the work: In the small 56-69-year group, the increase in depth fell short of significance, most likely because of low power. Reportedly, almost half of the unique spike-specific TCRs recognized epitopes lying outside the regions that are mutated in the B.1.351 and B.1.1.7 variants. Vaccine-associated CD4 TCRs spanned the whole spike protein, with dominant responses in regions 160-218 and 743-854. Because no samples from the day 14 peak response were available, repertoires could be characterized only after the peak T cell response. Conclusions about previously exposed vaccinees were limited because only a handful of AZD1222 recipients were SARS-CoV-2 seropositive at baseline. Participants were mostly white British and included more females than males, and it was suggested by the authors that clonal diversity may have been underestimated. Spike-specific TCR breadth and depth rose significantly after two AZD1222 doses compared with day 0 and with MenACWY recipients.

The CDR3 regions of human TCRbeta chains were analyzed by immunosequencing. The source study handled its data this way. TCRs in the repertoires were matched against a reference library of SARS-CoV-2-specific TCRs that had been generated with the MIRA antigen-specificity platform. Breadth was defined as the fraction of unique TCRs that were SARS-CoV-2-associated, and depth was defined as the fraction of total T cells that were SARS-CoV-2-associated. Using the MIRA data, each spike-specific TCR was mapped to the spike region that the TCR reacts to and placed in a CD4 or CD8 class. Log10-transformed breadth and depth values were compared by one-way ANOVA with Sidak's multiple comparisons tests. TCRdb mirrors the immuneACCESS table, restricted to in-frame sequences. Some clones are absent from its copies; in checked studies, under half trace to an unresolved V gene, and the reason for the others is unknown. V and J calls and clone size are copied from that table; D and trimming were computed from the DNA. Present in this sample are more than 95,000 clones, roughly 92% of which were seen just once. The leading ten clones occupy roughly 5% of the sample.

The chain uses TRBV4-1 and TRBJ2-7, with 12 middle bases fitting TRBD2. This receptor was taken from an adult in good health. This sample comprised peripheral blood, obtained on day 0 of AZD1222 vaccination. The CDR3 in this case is CASSGRLAGERSYEQYF. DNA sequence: TGCGCCAGCAGCGGGAGACTAGCGGGAGAGAGGTCCTACGAGCAGTACTTC.